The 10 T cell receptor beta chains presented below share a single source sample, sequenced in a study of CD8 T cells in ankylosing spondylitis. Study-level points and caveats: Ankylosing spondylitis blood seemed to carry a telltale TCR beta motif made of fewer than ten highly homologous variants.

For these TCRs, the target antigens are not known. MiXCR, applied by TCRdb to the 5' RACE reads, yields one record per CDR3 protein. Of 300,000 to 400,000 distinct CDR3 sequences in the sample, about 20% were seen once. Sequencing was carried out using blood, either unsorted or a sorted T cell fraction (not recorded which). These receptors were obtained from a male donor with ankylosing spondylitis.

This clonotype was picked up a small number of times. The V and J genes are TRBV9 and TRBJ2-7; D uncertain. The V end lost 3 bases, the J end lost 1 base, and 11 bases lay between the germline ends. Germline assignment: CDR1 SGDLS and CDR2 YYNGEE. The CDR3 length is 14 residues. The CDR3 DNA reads TGTGCCAGCAGCGCCACTGACTGGTCCTACGAGCAGTACTTC. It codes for CASSATDWSYEQYF.

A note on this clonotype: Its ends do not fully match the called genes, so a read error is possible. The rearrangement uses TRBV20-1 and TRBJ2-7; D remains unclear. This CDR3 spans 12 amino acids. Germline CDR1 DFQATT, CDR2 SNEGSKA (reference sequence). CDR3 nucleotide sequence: TGCAGCGCTAGAGGCTTTGGCTACGAGCAGTACTTC. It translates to CSARGFGYEQYF.

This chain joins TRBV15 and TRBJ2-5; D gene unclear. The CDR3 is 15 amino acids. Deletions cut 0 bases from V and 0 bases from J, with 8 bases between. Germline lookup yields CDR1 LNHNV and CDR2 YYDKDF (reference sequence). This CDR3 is CATSREQVDQETQYF. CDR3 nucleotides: TGTGCCACCAGCAGAGAACAAGTTGACCAAGAGACCCAGTACTTC.

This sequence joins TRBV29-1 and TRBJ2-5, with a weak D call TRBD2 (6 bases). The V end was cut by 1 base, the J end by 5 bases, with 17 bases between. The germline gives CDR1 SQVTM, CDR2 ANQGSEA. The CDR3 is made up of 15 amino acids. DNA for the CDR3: TGCAGCGTTGAAGGCCTTCGAGCGGGCATTGAGACCCAGTACTTC. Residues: CSVEGLRAGIETQYF. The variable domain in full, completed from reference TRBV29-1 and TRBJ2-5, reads SAVISQKPSRDICQRGTSLTIQCQVDSQVTMMFWYRQQPGQSLTLIATANQGSEATYESGFVIDKFPISRPNLTFSTLTVSNMSPEDSSIYLCSVEGLRAGIETQYFGPGTRLLVL.

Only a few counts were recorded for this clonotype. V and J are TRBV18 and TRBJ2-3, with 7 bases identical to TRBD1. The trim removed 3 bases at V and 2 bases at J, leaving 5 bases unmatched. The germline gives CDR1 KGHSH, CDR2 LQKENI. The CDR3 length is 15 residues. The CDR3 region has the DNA TGTGCCAGCTCACCCGGACAGGCCCCCACAGATACGCAGTATTTT. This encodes CASSPGQAPTDTQYF.

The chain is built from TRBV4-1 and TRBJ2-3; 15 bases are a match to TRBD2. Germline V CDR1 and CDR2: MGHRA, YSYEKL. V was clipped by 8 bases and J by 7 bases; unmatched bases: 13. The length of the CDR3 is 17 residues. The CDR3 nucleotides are TGCGCCAGCGGGCTAGCAGGACTAGCGGGAGGGCCGTATACGCAGTATTTT. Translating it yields CASGLAGLAGGPYTQYF.

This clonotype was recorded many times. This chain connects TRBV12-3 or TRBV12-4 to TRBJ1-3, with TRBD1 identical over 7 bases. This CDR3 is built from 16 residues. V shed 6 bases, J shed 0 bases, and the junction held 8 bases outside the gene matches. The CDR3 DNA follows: TGTGCCAGCAGCATGACAGGGCCGAGCTCTGGAAACACCATATATTTT. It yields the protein CASSMTGPSSGNTIYF.

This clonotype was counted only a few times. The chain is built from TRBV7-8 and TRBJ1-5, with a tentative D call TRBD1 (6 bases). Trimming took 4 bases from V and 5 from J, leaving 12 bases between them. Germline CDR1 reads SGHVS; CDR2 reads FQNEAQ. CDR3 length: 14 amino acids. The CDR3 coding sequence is TGTGCCAGCAGCTCGCCGGGGGGCGATCAGCCCCAGCATTTT. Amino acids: CASSSPGGDQPQHF.

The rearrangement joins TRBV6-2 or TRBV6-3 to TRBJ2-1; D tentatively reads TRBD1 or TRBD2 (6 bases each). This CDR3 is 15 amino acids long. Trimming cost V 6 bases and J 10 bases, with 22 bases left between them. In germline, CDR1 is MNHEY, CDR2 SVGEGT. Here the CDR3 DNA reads TGTGCCAGCAGCCGCCGGGGGCTTACTTCTCACGAGCAGTTCTTC. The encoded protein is CASSRRGLTSHEQFF.

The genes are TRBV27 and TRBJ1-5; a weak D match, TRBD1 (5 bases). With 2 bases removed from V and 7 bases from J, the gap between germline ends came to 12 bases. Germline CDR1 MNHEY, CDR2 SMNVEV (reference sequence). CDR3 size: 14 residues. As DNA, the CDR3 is TGTGCCAGCAGTTTACGTCCAGGGAGGCAGCCCCAGCATTTT. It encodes CASSLRPGRQPQHF.